This TCR beta chain was identified in a study of shared T cell receptors in the human thymus. TCRdb's copy holds only in-frame clones and misses some; the assay was immunoSEQ multiplex PCR. The sample consists of over 650,000 clones, around 87% of them appearing once. The same sample was also used in a study of human thymus T cells. That paper states: From resections taken during corrective heart surgery, the thymus tissue was obtained.

The sequencing input was thymocytes. This TCR was sampled from a boy under three years old with a congenital heart defect.

CDR3 sequence (DNA): TGTGCCAGCAGTGAAGTTTCGGGGGATTGGAGCTATGGCTACACCTTC. Translation gives CASSEVSGDWSYGYTF. The chain carries TRBV6-1 and TRBJ1-2, with a possible D match to TRBD1 (5 bases). V was cut by 1 base and J by 4 bases, with 16 bases left in between. CDR1 is MNHNS and CDR2 is SASEGT in the germline V gene. There are 16 residues in the CDR3.